A single sample is the source of the 2 T cell receptor beta chains below, sequenced in a study of blood T cell repertoires in COVID-19. Profiled with immunoSEQ multiplex PCR; TCRdb holds only in-frame clones, not every one. The sample includes about 280,000 clones, 83% of them seen just once. The sample consisted of peripheral blood. Receptors originate from a woman between 50 and 59 years old who had recovered from COVID-19.

This clone was observed a handful of times. DNA of the CDR3: TGTGCCATCAGTCGGACTGCCAACCTAGCCAAAAACATTCAGTACTTC. Its protein product is CAISRTANLAKNIQYF. This rearrangement joins TRBV10-3 to TRBJ2-4; possibly TRBD2 for D (5 bases). Germline lookup yields CDR1 ENHRY and CDR2 SYGVKD. The CDR3 totals 16 residues. V lost 5 bases to trimming and J lost 0 bases, with 14 bases between them.

The chain uses TRBV10-3 and TRBJ2-3; TRBD2 agrees at 10 bases. Germline V CDR1 and CDR2: ENHRY, SYGVKD. Trimming removed 3 bases from V and 1 base from J; junction bases left unmatched: 4. This CDR3 has 16 residues. DNA of the CDR3: TGTGCCATCAGTGAACGGGGGACTAGCGGCACAGATACGCAGTATTTT. Translating it yields CAISERGTSGTDTQYF.